This T cell receptor (beta chain) was recovered during a study of blood T cell repertoires in COVID-19. Study-wide context: Both acute and convalescent COVID-19 samples were obtained from the United States, Italy and Spain. T cells, B-cell-depleted T cells, or PBMCs supplied cDNA or gDNA.

Under the authors' procedure: Quantification of nucleated cells was approximated via reference gene primer amplification. Generated by immunoSEQ multiplex PCR, the TCRdb table keeps only in-frame clones and is missing some. That table supplies the V and J calls and clone size; D and trimming were determined from the DNA. The data contain around 59,000 clones, about 90% of them singletons. V lost 3 bases to trimming and J lost 0 bases, with 8 bases between them. CDR1 is DFQATT, CDR2 SNEGSKA, per germline (reference sequence). This CDR3 spans 13 amino acids. The sequence was obtained from a man aged 60-69 years with acute or convalescent COVID-19. Material for sequencing was peripheral blood. The chain joins TRBV20-1 to TRBJ1-2; weak D call: TRBD1 (6 bases). DNA of the CDR3: TGCAGTGCTAGTCACAGGGCTAACTATGGCTACACCTTC. It specifies CSASHRANYGYTF.